Listed below are T cell receptor beta chains from one sample, sequenced in a study of blood T cell repertoires in COVID-19. Repertoires were generated with immunoSEQ multiplex PCR, while TCRdb's copy carries only in-frame clones and drops some. This table holds tens of thousands of clones, approximately 75% found once. The material sequenced was peripheral blood. These receptors all stem from a human donor in a cohort sampled during active COVID-19. CDR3s include the opening cysteine and the closing phenylalanine or tryptophan. D genes are given only for firm matches.

V gene: TRBV5-1; D gene: .; CDR3 protein: CASSVQPNTGELFF
V gene: TRBV6-5; D gene: .; CDR3 protein: CASSYSPGVENDEQFF
V gene: TRBV30; D gene: TRBD1; CDR3 protein: CAWSPSQTGAWAPQHF
V gene: TRBV7-2; D gene: TRBD1; CDR3 protein: CASSLGRGTEKLFF
V gene: TRBV30; D gene: .; CDR3 protein: CAWSVQGDQPQHF
V gene: TRBV2; D gene: TRBD1; CDR3 protein: CASSVGGGFGTIYF
V gene: TRBV6-5; D gene: .; CDR3 protein: CASSPMGGDTEAFF
V gene: TRBV2; D gene: TRBD1; CDR3 protein: CASSDDTGGDSGNTIYF
V gene: TRBV28; D gene: TRBD1; CDR3 protein: CASSLPGQGNTEAFF
V gene: TRBV3-1/TRBV3-2; D gene: .; CDR3 protein: CASSLGQLNSPLHF
V gene: TRBV7-9; D gene: TRBD1; CDR3 protein: CASSREGTVSGNTIYF
V gene: TRBV2; D gene: .; CDR3 protein: CASKGTANSPLHF
V gene: TRBV6-5; D gene: .; CDR3 protein: CASSYSTDSSGNTIYF
V gene: TRBV7-9; D gene: TRBD1; CDR3 protein: CASSYRTGETYEQYF
V gene: TRBV19; D gene: TRBD1; CDR3 protein: CASSAGGSYNSPLHF
V gene: TRBV10-3; D gene: TRBD1; CDR3 protein: CAISDLDREATDTQYF
V gene: TRBV28; D gene: .; CDR3 protein: CASSSYPDGVNTEAFF
V gene: TRBV2; D gene: .; CDR3 protein: CASSGQGSYNEQFF
V gene: TRBV9; D gene: TRBD2; CDR3 protein: CASSEGRREADTQYF
V gene: TRBV5-1; D gene: TRBD1; CDR3 protein: CASSFRTGEATDTQYF
V gene: TRBV24-1; D gene: TRBD1; CDR3 protein: CATSEHGTGVETQYF
V gene: TRBV6-5; D gene: TRBD2; CDR3 protein: CASRWTSGIYEQYF
V gene: TRBV10-3; D gene: TRBD1; CDR3 protein: CAIREKQGTYGYTF
V gene: TRBV6-1; D gene: .; CDR3 protein: CASSEVARKAEAFF
V gene: TRBV2; D gene: .; CDR3 protein: CAGNRQGIGSSYEQYF
V gene: TRBV2; D gene: TRBD2; CDR3 protein: CASSRGGGTDTQYF
V gene: TRBV18; D gene: TRBD1; CDR3 protein: CASSPPTGANYGYTF
V gene: TRBV19; D gene: TRBD2; CDR3 protein: CASSPGLAGDPFLETQYF
V gene: TRBV19; D gene: TRBD1; CDR3 protein: CASSIGTGVNQPQHF
V gene: TRBV28; D gene: TRBD2; CDR3 protein: CASSSWTSGRVGELFF
V gene: TRBV5-1; D gene: .; CDR3 protein: CASSSEGALGSRAFF
V gene: TRBV28; D gene: .; CDR3 protein: CASSLGGDSYEQYF
V gene: TRBV18; D gene: .; CDR3 protein: CASSPSTSSNQPQHF
V gene: TRBV5-1; D gene: TRBD2; CDR3 protein: CASSLALGLAGIQTQYF
V gene: TRBV6-2/TRBV6-3; D gene: TRBD2; CDR3 protein: CASSYDAGGSYEQYF
V gene: TRBV10-1; D gene: TRBD1; CDR3 protein: CASSVGTGAWVQYF
V gene: TRBV20-1; D gene: TRBD2; CDR3 protein: CSASSQRGGWDTQYF
V gene: TRBV5-6; D gene: .; CDR3 protein: CASSLGTTDTQYF
V gene: TRBV15; D gene: TRBD2; CDR3 protein: CATSRVAGGTGELFF
V gene: TRBV19; D gene: .; CDR3 protein: CASSDRPNTEAFF
V gene: TRBV7-2; D gene: .; CDR3 protein: CASSQPTGSGDTQYF
V gene: TRBV13; D gene: TRBD2; CDR3 protein: CASSLHGASGGNEQFF
V gene: TRBV13; D gene: TRBD1; CDR3 protein: CASRITGGRGEQYF
V gene: TRBV12-2; D gene: .; CDR3 protein: CASRPLPRDSTDTQYF
V gene: TRBV25-1; D gene: .; CDR3 protein: CASSADSDDSNYGYTF
V gene: TRBV19; D gene: .; CDR3 protein: CASREDSPNSPLHF
V gene: TRBV20-1; D gene: .; CDR3 protein: CSASSRTYEQYF
V gene: TRBV4-1; D gene: TRBD1; CDR3 protein: CASRRASRDRNPGAFF
V gene: TRBV7-9; D gene: TRBD1; CDR3 protein: CASSRGTGGTLYEQYF